Listed below are T cell receptor beta chains from one sample, sequenced in a study of blood T cell repertoires in COVID-19. The method was immunoSEQ multiplex PCR; TCRdb's version includes in-frame clones alone and lacks a portion of them. The profile covers 100,000 to 150,000 clones, with around 85% appearing a single time and approximately 18% taken by the ten largest. Material: peripheral blood. The source is a man younger than 40 with COVID-19, enrolled during active disease. Both conserved end residues are part of each CDR3. The D gene is left open where the match is weak. Some rows mark clone size as missing; the rest say once, few, many or name a class of expanded clone.

v_call	clone_size	j_call	cdr3_length	d_call	cdr3_aa	cdr3_nt
TRBV3-1/TRBV3-2	.	TRBJ2-5	19	TRBD2	CASSQRGLAGGPGRGTQYF	TGTGCCAGCAGCCAACGGGGACTAGCGGGGGGCCCGGGACGGGGGACCCAGTACTTC
TRBV27	.	TRBJ1-1	15	.	CASSLSVGGYTEAFF	TGTGCCAGCAGTTTATCTGTGGGAGGCTACACTGAAGCTTTCTTT
TRBV3-1/TRBV3-2	.	TRBJ1-2	14	TRBD1	CASSLGTAIRGYTF	TGTGCCAGCAGCCTGGGGACAGCCATCCGGGGCTACACCTTC
TRBV2	.	TRBJ1-2	12	.	CASSVEGNGYTF	TGTGCCAGCAGTGTGGAGGGGAACGGCTACACCTTC
TRBV28	once	TRBJ1-1	11	.	CASSVQVEAFF	TGTGCCAGCAGTGTACAGGTTGAAGCTTTCTTT
TRBV9	.	TRBJ2-3	17	.	CASSVGGGIGGTDTQYF	TGTGCCAGCAGCGTAGGCGGCGGGATAGGGGGCACAGATACGCAGTATTTT
TRBV13	.	TRBJ1-2	15	TRBD1	CASSSTGVGNYGYTF	TGTGCCAGCAGCTCGACAGGGGTGGGTAACTATGGCTACACCTTC
TRBV7-3	.	TRBJ2-1	13	.	CASSLGRYNEQFF	TGTGCCAGCAGCTTAGGCAGGTACAATGAGCAGTTCTTC
TRBV19	.	TRBJ2-3	15	.	CASRETDPSTDTQYF	TGTGCCAGTAGGGAGACTGATCCTAGCACAGATACGCAGTATTTT
TRBV9	few	TRBJ2-1	18	TRBD2	CASSVASGRAGRNNEQFF	TGTGCCAGCAGCGTAGCTAGCGGGAGGGCTGGTCGTAACAATGAGCAGTTCTTC
TRBV6-2/TRBV6-3	.	TRBJ2-7	13	.	CASSSPQTYEQYF	TGTGCCAGCAGTTCCCCTCAGACCTACGAGCAGTACTTC
TRBV24-1	.	TRBJ2-5	13	.	CATSDFSSSGLYF	TGTGCCACCAGTGATTTTTCTAGCTCGGGGTTGTACTTC
TRBV7-3	few	TRBJ1-6	14	TRBD1	CASSLGQDGSPLHF	TGTGCCAGCAGCTTAGGACAGGACGGCTCACCCCTCCACTTT
TRBV5-1	.	TRBJ2-2	17	TRBD1	CASSLVPTGVDTGELFF	TGCGCCAGCAGCTTGGTCCCCACAGGGGTGGACACCGGGGAGCTGTTTTTT
TRBV4-3	.	TRBJ2-7	17	TRBD1	CASSQEVATGHPYEQYF	TGCGCCAGCAGCCAAGAAGTGGCGACAGGGCATCCGTACGAGCAGTACTTC
TRBV28	.	TRBJ1-1	15	.	CATRSDRGWNTEAFF	TGTGCCACCCGGTCCGATAGGGGCTGGAACACTGAAGCTTTCTTT
TRBV5-1	.	TRBJ2-7	13	TRBD1	CASRADRVGEQYF	TGCGCCAGCAGGGCGGACAGGGTGGGCGAGCAGTACTTC
TRBV7-9	.	TRBJ1-1	15	TRBD1	CASSPGGIRVTEAFF	TGTGCCAGCAGCCCAGGGGGGATAAGGGTCACTGAAGCTTTCTTT
TRBV10-3	.	TRBJ2-2	15	.	CAISYSPTNTGELFF	TGTGCCATCAGTTACTCGCCCACGAACACCGGGGAGCTGTTTTTT
TRBV2	.	TRBJ1-5	14	.	CASSERGPNQPQHF	TGTGCCAGCAGTGAAAGGGGTCCCAATCAGCCCCAGCATTTT
TRBV10-1	.	TRBJ2-3	14	TRBD1	CASSDPDRVDTQYF	TGCGCCAGCAGTGACCCGGACAGGGTGGATACGCAGTATTTT
TRBV4-1	.	TRBJ1-2	17	.	CASSQDLSPRANYGYTF	TGCGCCAGCAGCCAAGATCTATCACCGAGAGCTAACTATGGCTACACCTTC
TRBV7-3	.	TRBJ2-1	15	TRBD1	CASSAPGTGLNEQFF	TGTGCCAGCAGCGCCCCCGGGACAGGGCTCAATGAGCAGTTCTTC
TRBV6-1	.	TRBJ1-5	18	.	CASSAPDKVEGPDQPQHF	TGTGCCAGCAGTGCCCCGGACAAGGTGGAGGGGCCAGATCAGCCCCAGCATTTT
TRBV6-1	once	TRBJ2-2	14	TRBD2	CASSELADTGELFF	TGTGCCAGCAGTGAACTAGCGGACACCGGGGAGCTGTTTTTT
TRBV10-2	.	TRBJ2-1	15	TRBD2	CASSEVAGGQNEQFF	TGCGCCAGCAGTGAGGTGGCGGGGGGGCAGAATGAGCAGTTCTTC
TRBV25-1	.	TRBJ2-2	18	TRBD1	CASSESHRDRGSPGELFF	TGTGCCAGCAGTGAATCTCACCGGGACAGGGGCTCCCCCGGGGAGCTGTTTTTT
TRBV5-1	.	TRBJ2-7	14	TRBD2	CASSFTSGTYEQYF	TGCGCCAGCAGCTTCACTAGCGGGACCTACGAGCAGTACTTC